This T cell receptor beta chain was captured in a study of T cell responses to AZD1222 COVID-19 vaccine. Measured with immunoSEQ multiplex PCR; TCRdb has only the in-frame clones, and not every one. The sample includes about 140,000 clones. The V end was cut by 6 bases, the J end by 8 bases, with 28 bases between. CDR1 and CDR2 (germline): SQVTM, ANQGSEA. CDR3 length: 16 amino acids. Findings of the study overall: Seropositive AZD1222 recipients at baseline numbered only five to seven. At 160-218 and 743-854, vaccine-associated CD4 TCRs were dominant, and they spanned spike.

In the case of this clone: What it binds is unknown.

This rearrangement joins TRBV29-1 to TRBJ1-2, with a possible D match to TRBD1 (5 bases). This receptor was taken from an adult in good health. Sequenced: peripheral blood. CDR3 in amino acids: CSVLPGGVTGEIGYTF. CDR3 DNA: TGCAGCGTCCTTCCGGGAGGCGTAACGGGGGAAATCGGCTACACCTTC.